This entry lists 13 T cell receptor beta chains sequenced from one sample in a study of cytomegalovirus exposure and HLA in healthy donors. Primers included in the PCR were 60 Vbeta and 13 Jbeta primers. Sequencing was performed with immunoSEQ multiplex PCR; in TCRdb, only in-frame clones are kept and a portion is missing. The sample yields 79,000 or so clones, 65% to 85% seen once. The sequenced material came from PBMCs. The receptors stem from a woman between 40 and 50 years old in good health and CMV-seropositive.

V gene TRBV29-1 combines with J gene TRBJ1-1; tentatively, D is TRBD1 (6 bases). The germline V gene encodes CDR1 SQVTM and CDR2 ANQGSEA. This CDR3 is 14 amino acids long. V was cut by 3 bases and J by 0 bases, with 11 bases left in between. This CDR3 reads CSVDRAGVNTEAFF. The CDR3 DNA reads TGCAGCGTTGACAGGGCAGGGGTGAACACTGAAGCTTTCTTT.

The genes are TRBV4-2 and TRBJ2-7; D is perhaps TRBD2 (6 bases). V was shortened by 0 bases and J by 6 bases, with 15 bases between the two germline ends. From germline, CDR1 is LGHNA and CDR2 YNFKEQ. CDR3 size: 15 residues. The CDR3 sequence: CASSQDLEGSGEQYF. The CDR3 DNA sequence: TGTGCCAGCAGCCAAGATCTGGAGGGTTCGGGCGAGCAGTACTTC.

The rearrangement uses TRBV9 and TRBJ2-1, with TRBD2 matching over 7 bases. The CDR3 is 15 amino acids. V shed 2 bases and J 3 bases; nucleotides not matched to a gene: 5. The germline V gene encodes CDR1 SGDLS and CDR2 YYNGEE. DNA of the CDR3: TGTGCCAGCAGCGTCGCGGGAGCCGACTACAATGAGCAGTTCTTC. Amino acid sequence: CASSVAGADYNEQFF. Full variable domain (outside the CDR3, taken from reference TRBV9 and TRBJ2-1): DSGVTQTPKHLITATGQRVTLRCSPRSGDLSVYWYQQSLDQGLQFLIQYYNGEERAKGNILERFSAQQFPDLHSELNLSSLELGDSALYFCASSVAGADYNEQFFGPGTRLTVL.

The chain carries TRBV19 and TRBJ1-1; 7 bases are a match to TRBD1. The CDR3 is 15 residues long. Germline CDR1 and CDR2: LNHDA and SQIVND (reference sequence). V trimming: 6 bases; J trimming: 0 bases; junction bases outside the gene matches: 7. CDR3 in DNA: TGTGCCAGTAGGGGGGGACAGCTTATGAACACTGAAGCTTTCTTT. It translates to CASRGGQLMNTEAFF.

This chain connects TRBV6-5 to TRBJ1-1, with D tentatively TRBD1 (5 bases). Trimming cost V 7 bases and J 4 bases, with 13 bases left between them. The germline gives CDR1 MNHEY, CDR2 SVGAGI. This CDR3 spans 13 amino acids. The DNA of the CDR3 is TGTGCCAGCACGGGGGGGTTTGGCACTGAAGCTTTCTTT. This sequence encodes CASTGGFGTEAFF.

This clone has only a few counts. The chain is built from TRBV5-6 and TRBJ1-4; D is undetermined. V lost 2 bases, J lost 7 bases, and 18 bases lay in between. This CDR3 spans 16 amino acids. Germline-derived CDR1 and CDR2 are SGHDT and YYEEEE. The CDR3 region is CASSFSTTRPGEKLFF. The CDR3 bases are TGTGCCAGCAGCTTTTCAACCACAAGGCCGGGTGAAAAACTGTTTTTT.

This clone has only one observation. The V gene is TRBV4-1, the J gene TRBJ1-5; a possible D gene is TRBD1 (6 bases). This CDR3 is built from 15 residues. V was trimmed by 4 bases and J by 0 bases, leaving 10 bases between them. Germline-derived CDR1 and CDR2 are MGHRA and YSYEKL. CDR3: CASSRGTLSNQPQHF. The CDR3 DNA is TGCGCCAGCAGCCGAGGGACACTTAGCAATCAGCCCCAGCATTTT.

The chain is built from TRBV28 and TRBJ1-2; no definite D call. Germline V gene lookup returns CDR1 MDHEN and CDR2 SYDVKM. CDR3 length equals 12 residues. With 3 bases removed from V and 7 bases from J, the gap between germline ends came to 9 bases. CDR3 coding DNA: TGTGCCAGCAGTTTGTTACAGACTGGCTACACCTTC. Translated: CASSLLQTGYTF.

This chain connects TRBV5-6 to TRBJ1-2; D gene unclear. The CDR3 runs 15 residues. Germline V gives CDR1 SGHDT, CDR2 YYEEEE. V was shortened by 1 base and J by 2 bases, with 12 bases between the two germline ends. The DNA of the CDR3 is TGTGCCAGCAGCTTGCCAGGCGGGAGAAACTATGGCTACACCTTC. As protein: CASSLPGGRNYGYTF.

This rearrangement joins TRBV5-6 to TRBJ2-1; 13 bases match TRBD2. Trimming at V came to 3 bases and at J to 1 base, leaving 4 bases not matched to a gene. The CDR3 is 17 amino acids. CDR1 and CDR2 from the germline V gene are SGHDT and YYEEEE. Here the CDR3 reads CASSSTSGGASYNEQFF. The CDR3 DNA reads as TGTGCCAGCAGCTCCACTAGCGGGGGGGCGTCCTACAATGAGCAGTTCTTC. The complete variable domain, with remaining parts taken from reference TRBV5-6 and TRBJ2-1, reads DAGVTQSPTHLIKTRGQQVTLRCSPKSGHDTVSWYQQALGQGPQFIFQYYEEEERQRGNFPDRFSGHQFPNYSSELNVNALLLGDSALYLCASSSTSGGASYNEQFFGPGTRLTVL.

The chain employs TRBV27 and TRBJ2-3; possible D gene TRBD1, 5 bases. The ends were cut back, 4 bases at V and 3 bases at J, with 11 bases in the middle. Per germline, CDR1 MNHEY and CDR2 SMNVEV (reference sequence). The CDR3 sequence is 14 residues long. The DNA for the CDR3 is TGTGCCAGCAGTTCCCAGGGTTCGACAGATACGCAGTATTTT. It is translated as CASSSQGSTDTQYF.

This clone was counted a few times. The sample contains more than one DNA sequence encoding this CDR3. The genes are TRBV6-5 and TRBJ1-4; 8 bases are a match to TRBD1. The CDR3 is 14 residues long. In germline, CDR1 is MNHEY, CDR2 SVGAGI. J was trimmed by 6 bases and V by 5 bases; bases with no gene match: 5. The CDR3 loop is CASSRTGSDEKLFF. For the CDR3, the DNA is TGTGCCAGCAGTCGGACAGGGAGCGATGAAAAACTGTTTTTT.

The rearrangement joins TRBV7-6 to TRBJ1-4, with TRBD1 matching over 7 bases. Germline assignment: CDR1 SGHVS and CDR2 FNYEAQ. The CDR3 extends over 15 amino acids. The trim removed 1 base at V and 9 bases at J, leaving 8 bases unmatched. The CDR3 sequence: CASSLGTGVQQKLFF. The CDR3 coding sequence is TGTGCCAGCAGCTTAGGGACAGGAGTTCAACAAAAACTGTTTTTT. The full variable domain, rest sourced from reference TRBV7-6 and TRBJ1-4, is GAGVSQSPRYKVTKRGQDVALRCDPISGHVSLYWYRQALGQGPEFLTYFNYEAQQDKSGLPNDRFSAERPEGSISTLTIQRTEQRDSAMYRCASSLGTGVQQKLFFGSGTQLSVL.